This TCR beta chain appears in the sequencing data of a study of T cells in localized non-small cell lung cancer. Whole-study results and caveats: Among blood samples, higher T cell density accompanied longer overall survival.

The germline V and J ends were trimmed by 1 base and 4 bases, with 7 bases remaining between them. The germline gives CDR1 LNHDA, CDR2 SQIVND (reference sequence). The CDR3 totals 13 residues. On this clone: Its antigen is as yet unknown.

Data came from immunoSEQ multiplex PCR; TCRdb stores just in-frame clones and leaves some out. The sample contains 64,000 or so clones, 90% of which appear only once. J is TRBJ1-2 and V is TRBV19; no firm D call. The sequence was obtained from a woman between 35 and 70 years old with stage I lung adenocarcinoma. The sequences come from peripheral blood, collected before any cancer treatment. The CDR3 spells CASSIAFLYGYTF. The CDR3 DNA reads TGTGCCAGTAGTATAGCATTCCTCTATGGCTACACCTTC.